This T cell receptor (beta chain) was identified during a study of blood T cell repertoires in COVID-19 (dated by TCRdb to the early 2020s). About the investigation overall: Collaborator samples came from the United States, Italy and Spain and covered acute and convalescent phases of COVID-19. The prospective study material was composed of cDNA or gDNA derived from T cells, B-cell-depleted T cells, or PBMCs. Subjects who had been exposed to COVID-19, were actively infected with it, or had recovered from it provided the deeply sampled blood TCRbeta repertoires that made up the dataset. A freely available public database, intended as a resource for researchers studying the immune response to SARS-CoV-2, is where the repertoires were released. Samples came from the ongoing ImmuneRACE study (first 160 participants) plus 1,254 subjects from 6 global collaborators. A de-identified subject ID, COVID-19 status, age in years and sex were almost always included in the sample metadata. Where available, HLA class I and class II types were obtained from metadata supplied by the sample provider rather than from assay-based typing. Points the paper makes about the study in general: Clinical and demographic metadata were provided uncurated, with the amount varying by source and participant.

The immunoSEQ Assay, a bias-controlled multiplex PCR, was used to amplify TCRbeta CDR3 regions from genomic DNA. Regarding the original processing steps: Within the assay, amplification of reference gene primers was used to estimate how many nucleated cells each sample contained. To quantify the absolute abundance of each unique TCRbeta CDR3 rearrangement, sequence reads were collapsed and filtered. For each sample, productive Simpson clonality was calculated by taking the square root of Simpson's diversity index across productive rearrangements. In its TCRdb copy, this immuneACCESS table keeps in-frame sequences only and misses some clones. Where compared with another copy, unresolved V genes explain less than half of these, and the others have no known cause. That table gives V, J and clone size, and the DNA gave D and trimming. Here the sample has 230,000 or so clones; approximately 85% occur a single time. Together, the top ten hold 5% to 8% of the sample.

Participants in the prospective study were enrolled through a virtual design, were aged about 18 to 90 years, and lived in about 25 United States geographic areas. In the prospective study, participants were assigned to cohorts based on the clinical history participants reported in a screening survey and a study questionnaire. Exposed participants had been in contact with someone with a PCR-confirmed or clinician-diagnosed COVID-19 case within 2 weeks of study entry. In the prospective study, mobile phlebotomists collected whole blood, serum and a nasopharyngeal or oropharyngeal swab from each participant. Participants in the prospective study had the option to provide additional blood draws and questionnaires over an approximately 2-month period. Before DNA extraction, blood samples from the prospective study were shipped at room temperature or frozen. Comment on this clone: Which antigen it targets is not known. No per-base quality is available; no much larger clone lies one base away.

Compared with germline, V lacks 1 base and J lacks 0 bases; bases without a gene match: 10. CDR1 LNHNV and CDR2 YYDKDF were looked up in the germline V gene (reference sequence). The CDR3 runs 19 residues from the cysteine to the phenylalanine. The kept DNA is CDR3 alone, 57 bases in frame from the first base. Here the chain combines TRBV15 and TRBJ2-3; a stretch of 10 junction bases matches TRBD2. Sequenced input: PBMCs or T cells enriched from blood (not recorded which). This clonotype originated in a woman aged 50 to 60 who had been exposed to COVID-19. The DNA sequence follows: TGTGCCACCAGCAGAGGGCTTCTCCTAGCGGGGGTTAGCACAGATACGCAGTATTTT. Translated, this gives CATSRGLLLAGVSTDTQYF.